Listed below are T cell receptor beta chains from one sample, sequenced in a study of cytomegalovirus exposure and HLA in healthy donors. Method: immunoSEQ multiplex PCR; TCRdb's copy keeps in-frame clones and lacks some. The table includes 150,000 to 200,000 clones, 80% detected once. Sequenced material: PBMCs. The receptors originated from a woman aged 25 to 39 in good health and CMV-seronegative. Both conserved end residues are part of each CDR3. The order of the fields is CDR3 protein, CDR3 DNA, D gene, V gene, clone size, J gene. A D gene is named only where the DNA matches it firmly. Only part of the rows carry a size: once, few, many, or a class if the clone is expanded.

CASSDGGATDTQYF TGTGCCAGCAGTGACGGGGGGGCCACAGATACGCAGTATTTT . TRBV6-4 . TRBJ2-3
CASSPPGARAYEQYF TGTGCCAGCTCACCACCGGGGGCGCGGGCCTACGAGCAGTACTTC . TRBV18 . TRBJ2-7
CASGIHLTGVNSPLHF TGTGCTAGTGGAATCCATTTGACAGGGGTTAATTCACCCCTCCACTTT TRBD1 TRBV12-5 . TRBJ1-6
CASSLSNSPLHF TGTGCCAGCAGCCTCAGTAATTCACCCCTCCACTTT . TRBV7-2 . TRBJ1-6
CSGLTGGIEAFF TGCAGCGGACTTACAGGGGGGATTGAAGCTTTCTTT TRBD1 TRBV29-1 . TRBJ1-1
CASLGPSVDGEQYF TGTGCTAGTTTAGGACCTAGCGTTGACGGCGAGCAGTACTTC . TRBV12-5 . TRBJ2-7
CASSLGQRLNTEAFF TGCGCCAGCAGCTTGGGACAGAGGCTGAACACTGAAGCTTTCTTT . TRBV5-1 few TRBJ1-1
CASSLDGTGYNEQFF TGTGCCAGCAGCTTAGACGGGACAGGGTACAATGAGCAGTTCTTC TRBD1 TRBV11-1 . TRBJ2-1
CASRNLQGSSYEQYF TGCGCCAGCAGAAATTTACAGGGGTCCTCCTACGAGCAGTACTTC TRBD1 TRBV5-1 . TRBJ2-7
CASSSPGSTGELFF TGCGCCAGCAGCTCCCCGGGGAGCACCGGGGAGCTGTTTTTT . TRBV5-1 . TRBJ2-2
CASSDHPAEYEKLFF TGTGCCTCCTCAGATCACCCGGCGGAGTATGAAAAACTGTTTTTT . TRBV30 few TRBJ1-4
CSVARENTIYF TGCAGCGTGGCACGGGAAAACACCATATATTTT . TRBV29-1 . TRBJ1-3